These T cell receptor beta chains were read from a single sample in a study of shared clonotypes between healthy human individuals. The method was immunoSEQ multiplex PCR; TCRdb's version includes in-frame clones alone and lacks a portion of them. The data hold approximately 640,000 clones, with 72% observed a single time. Specimen: memory CD4+ T cells sorted from blood. The receptors shown here come from a woman aged 25 to 39 in good health. Each CDR3 is given with its conserved first and last residue. Fields, in order: CDR3 DNA, CDR3 protein, D gene, J gene, clone size, V gene. D genes are given only for firm matches. Size is omitted from some rows. Given values are once, few, many or a class for expanded clones.

DNA: TGCGCCAGCAGCTTACAGGGGGGGTCCAACGAGCAGTACTTC; CDR3: CASSLQGGSNEQYF; D: -; J: TRBJ2-7; size: -; V: TRBV5-1
DNA: TGCGCCAGCAGCTGGAGTAGCGGCAGCAATGAGCAGTTCTTC; CDR3: CASSWSSGSNEQFF; D: -; J: TRBJ2-1; size: -; V: TRBV5-1
DNA: TGTGCCAGCAGCTTAGACAGTATCACAGATACGCAGTATTTT; CDR3: CASSLDSITDTQYF; D: -; J: TRBJ2-3; size: -; V: TRBV5-4
DNA: TGTGCCAGCAGCCACAGGGGCGGTGAGCAGTTCTTC; CDR3: CASSHRGGEQFF; D: TRBD1; J: TRBJ2-1; size: -; V: TRBV6-4
DNA: TGCAGCGTTGGGCCTAGCGGCAAAACCTACGAGCAGTACTTC; CDR3: CSVGPSGKTYEQYF; D: TRBD2; J: TRBJ2-7; size: -; V: TRBV29-1
DNA: TGTGCCAGCAGCTTATCCAGACTAGTAGTCTACAATGAGCAGTTCTTC; CDR3: CASSLSRLVVYNEQFF; D: -; J: TRBJ2-1; size: many; V: TRBV7-2
DNA: TGTGCCAGCAGCTTAACGGTGATGGTAAATCAGCCCCAGCATTTT; CDR3: CASSLTVMVNQPQHF; D: -; J: TRBJ1-5; size: -; V: TRBV7-2
DNA: TGTGCCAGCAGTCGCGGGACTAGCGGGGAAAGCTCCTACAATGAGCAGTTCTTC; CDR3: CASSRGTSGESSYNEQFF; D: TRBD2; J: TRBJ2-1; size: -; V: TRBV4-2
DNA: TGTGCCAGCCAAGGACAGGGAGCAGCCAAAAACATTCAGTACTTC; CDR3: CASQGQGAAKNIQYF; D: TRBD1; J: TRBJ2-4; size: -; V: TRBV27
DNA: TGCGCCAGCAGCACGGACGGACAGGGGAACACTGAAGCTTTCTTT; CDR3: CASSTDGQGNTEAFF; D: TRBD1; J: TRBJ1-1; size: -; V: TRBV5-1
DNA: TGTGCCAGCACTGACGGATACGAGCAGTACTTC; CDR3: CASTDGYEQYF; D: -; J: TRBJ2-7; size: once; V: TRBV28
DNA: TGTGCCAGCTCACCAAGAAGGGACGAGCAGTACTTC; CDR3: CASSPRRDEQYF; D: -; J: TRBJ2-7; size: -; V: TRBV18
DNA: TGTGCCAGCAGTGAACAGCGGGCCAACTATGGCTACACCTTC; CDR3: CASSEQRANYGYTF; D: -; J: TRBJ1-2; size: -; V: TRBV6-1
DNA: TGTGCCAGCAGCTTCCAGGGGGCGGTGAGCTACGAGCAGTACTTC; CDR3: CASSFQGAVSYEQYF; D: TRBD1; J: TRBJ2-7; size: few; V: TRBV13
DNA: TGCGCCAGCAGCCGTTCGCGTAACACAGATACGCAGTATTTT; CDR3: CASSRSRNTDTQYF; D: -; J: TRBJ2-3; size: -; V: TRBV4-1
DNA: TGTGCCACCAGCAGAGGCTCCTCCGGGACTAGCGGGAGGTACGAGCAGTACTTC; CDR3: CATSRGSSGTSGRYEQYF; D: TRBD2; J: TRBJ2-7; size: once; V: TRBV15
DNA: TGTGCCTGGAGTGTAGGGACAGGGGGCCTCGCAGATACGCAGTATTTT; CDR3: CAWSVGTGGLADTQYF; D: TRBD1; J: TRBJ2-3; size: few; V: TRBV30